This TCR beta chain was recorded in a study of cytomegalovirus exposure and HLA in healthy donors. Details on this clone: Its specificity is not known.

Primers for the PCR totalled 60 Vbeta and 13 Jbeta. Only in-frame clones appear in the TCRdb table, and some are missing; sequencing was by immunoSEQ multiplex PCR. The sample has about 160,000 clones, about three quarters seen once. Findings of the study overall: For most TCR beta V segments, an earlier analysis put the productive rate at about 87% or about 30% of the time.

Sequencing was done on a sample of PBMCs. This TCR was recovered from a man in his forties in good health and CMV-seropositive.

CDR3 nucleotides: TGTGCCAGCAGTTTGGAGTGGACTAGCGGGGTAAGCTCCTACAATGAGCAGTTCTTC. It yields the protein CASSLEWTSGVSSYNEQFF. The chain combines TRBV28 with TRBJ2-1; 12 nucleotides match TRBD2. CDR3 length: 19 residues. The V gene end was trimmed by 3 bases and the J gene end by 0 bases; junction bases not matched to a gene: 9. Germline V gene lookup returns CDR1 MDHEN and CDR2 SYDVKM.